This T cell receptor beta chain was identified during a study of T cells after posttransplantation cyclophosphamide. Findings of the study overall: Donor-recipient repertoire similarity was low at 1-2 months, rising over year one. Skin or GI-infiltrating T cells shared few TRB sequences with blood.

Germline V gene lookup returns CDR1 SEHNR and CDR2 FQNEAQ (reference sequence). CDR3 length: 16 amino acids. Trimming left V 4 bases short and J 4 bases short, with 17 bases between. The sample holds a few counts of this clone. What it binds is not known. Sequenced by immunoSEQ multiplex PCR; TCRdb stores in-frame clones only, minus some. The sample lists 10,000 to 12,000 clones, approximately 95% occurring once. This clonotype originated in a man aged 30 to 45 in good health and a related stem cell transplant donor. Specimen: naive CD8+ T cells sorted from PBMCs. The V and J genes are TRBV7-9 and TRBJ1-3, with no clear D. The CDR3 reads CASSSVVRSLGNTIYF. For the CDR3, the DNA is TGTGCCAGCAGCTCGGTGGTGCGGAGTCTCGGAAACACCATATATTTT.